This T cell receptor (beta chain) was sequenced in a study of shared clonotypes between healthy human individuals. Here immunoSEQ multiplex PCR was the method, and the copy in TCRdb shows in-frame clones only, minus some. Of around 1.9 million clones detected, about 93% appear once; the ten largest clones hold roughly 1.7%. CD45RO-negative cells were positively selected for CCR7, leaving out terminally differentiated effector memory CD45RA+ cells. Trimming cost V 3 bases and J 2 bases; bases outside gene matches: 5. This CDR3 contains 15 residues. CDR1 is LNHDA and CDR2 is SQIVND in the germline V gene (reference sequence).

The sequence was obtained from a man in his late teens or twenties in good health. Some clones in this sample may be carry-over from other donors' samples. Sequencing input: naive CD8+ T cells from PBMCs. The chain links TRBV19 to TRBJ1-2; 8 bases fit TRBD1. In DNA, the CDR3 is TGTGCCAGTAGTATCACCGGGACAGGCAACTATGGCTACACCTTC. Its translation: CASSITGTGNYGYTF.